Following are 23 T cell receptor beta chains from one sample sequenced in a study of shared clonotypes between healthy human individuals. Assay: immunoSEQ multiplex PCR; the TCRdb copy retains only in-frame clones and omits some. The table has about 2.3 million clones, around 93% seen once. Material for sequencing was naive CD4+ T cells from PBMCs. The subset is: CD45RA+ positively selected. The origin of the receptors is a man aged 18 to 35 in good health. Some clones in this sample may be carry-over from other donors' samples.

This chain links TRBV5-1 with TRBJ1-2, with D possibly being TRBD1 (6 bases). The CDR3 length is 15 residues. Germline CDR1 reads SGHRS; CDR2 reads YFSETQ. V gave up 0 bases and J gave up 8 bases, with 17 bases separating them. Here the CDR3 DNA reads TGCGCCAGCAGCTTGGACGCAGTAGGGGGGAGAGGCTACACCTTC. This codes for CASSLDAVGGRGYTF.

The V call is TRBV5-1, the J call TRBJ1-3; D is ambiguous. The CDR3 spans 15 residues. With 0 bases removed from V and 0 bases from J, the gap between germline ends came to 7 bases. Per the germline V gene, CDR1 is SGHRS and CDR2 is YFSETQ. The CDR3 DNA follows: TGCGCCAGCAGCTTGGTTGCCACCTCTGGAAACACCATATATTTT. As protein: CASSLVATSGNTIYF.

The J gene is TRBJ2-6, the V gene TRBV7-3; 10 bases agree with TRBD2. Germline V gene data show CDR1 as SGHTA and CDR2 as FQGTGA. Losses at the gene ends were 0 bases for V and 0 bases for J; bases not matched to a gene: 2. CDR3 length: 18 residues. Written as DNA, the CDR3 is TGTGCCAGCAGCTTAACGGCTAGCGGGAGCTCTGGGGCCAACGTCCTGACTTTC. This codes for CASSLTASGSSGANVLTF.

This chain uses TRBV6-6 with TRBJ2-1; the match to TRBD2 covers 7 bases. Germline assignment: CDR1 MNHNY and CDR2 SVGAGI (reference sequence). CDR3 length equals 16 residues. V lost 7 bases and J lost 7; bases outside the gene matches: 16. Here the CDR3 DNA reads TGTGCCAGCACCCGCGGCCGGCTAGCGGTATCAAATGAGCAGTTCTTC. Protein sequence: CASTRGRLAVSNEQFF.

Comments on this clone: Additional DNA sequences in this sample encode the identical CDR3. CDR3 residues: CASSSTSGPTDTQYF. Written as DNA, the CDR3 is TGTGCCAGCAGTTCGACTAGCGGGCCCACAGATACGCAGTATTTT. The rearrangement uses TRBV28 and TRBJ2-3; 10 bases map to TRBD2. This CDR3 spans 15 amino acids. V was clipped by 4 bases and J by 2 bases; unmatched bases: 3. Germline CDR1 is MDHEN and CDR2 is SYDVKM.

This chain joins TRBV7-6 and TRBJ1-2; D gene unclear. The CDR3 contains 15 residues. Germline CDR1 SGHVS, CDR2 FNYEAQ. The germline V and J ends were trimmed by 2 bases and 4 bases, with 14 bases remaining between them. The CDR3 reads CASSLTNSAGYGYTF. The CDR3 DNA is TGTGCCAGCAGCTTAACCAATTCGGCGGGCTATGGCTACACCTTC. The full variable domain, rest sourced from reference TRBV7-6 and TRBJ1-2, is GAGVSQSPRYKVTKRGQDVALRCDPISGHVSLYWYRQALGQGPEFLTYFNYEAQQDKSGLPNDRFSAERPEGSISTLTIQRTEQRDSAMYRCASSLTNSAGYGYTFGSGTRLTVV.

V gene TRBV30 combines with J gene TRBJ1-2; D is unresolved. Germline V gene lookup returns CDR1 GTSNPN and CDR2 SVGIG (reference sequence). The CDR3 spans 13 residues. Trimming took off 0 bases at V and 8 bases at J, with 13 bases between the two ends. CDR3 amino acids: CAWSVVQAGGYTF. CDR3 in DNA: TGTGCCTGGAGTGTTGTGCAGGCAGGCGGCTACACCTTC.

The CDR3 reads CASSLVGQGNTIYF. The CDR3 coding sequence is TGCGCCAGCAGCTTGGTCGGACAGGGAAACACCATATATTTT. The rearrangement joins TRBV5-1 to TRBJ1-3; the D gene is possibly TRBD1 (6 bases). Germline CDR1 SGHRS, CDR2 YFSETQ. This CDR3 region has 14 residues. V was clipped by 0 bases and J by 4 bases, with 8 bases between them. Full variable domain (remainder filled in from reference TRBV5-1 and TRBJ1-3): KAGVTQTPRYLIKTRGQQVTLSCSPISGHRSVSWYQQTPGQGLQFLFEYFSETQRNKGNFPGRFSGRQFSNSRSEMNVSTLELGDSALYLCASSLVGQGNTIYFGEGSWLTVV.

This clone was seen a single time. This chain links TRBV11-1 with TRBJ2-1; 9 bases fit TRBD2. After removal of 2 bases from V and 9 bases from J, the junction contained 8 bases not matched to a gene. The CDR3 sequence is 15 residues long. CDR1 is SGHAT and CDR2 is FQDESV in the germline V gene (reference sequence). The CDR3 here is CASSLKLAGVVEQFF. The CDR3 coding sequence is TGTGCCAGCAGCTTAAAATTAGCGGGAGTGGTTGAGCAGTTCTTC.

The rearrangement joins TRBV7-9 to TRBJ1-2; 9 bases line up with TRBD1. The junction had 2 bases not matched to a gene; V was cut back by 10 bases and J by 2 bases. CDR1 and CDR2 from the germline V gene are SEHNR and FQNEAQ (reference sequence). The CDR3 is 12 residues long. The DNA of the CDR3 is TGTGCCACCGGACAGGGGAACTATGGCTACACCTTC. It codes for CATGQGNYGYTF.

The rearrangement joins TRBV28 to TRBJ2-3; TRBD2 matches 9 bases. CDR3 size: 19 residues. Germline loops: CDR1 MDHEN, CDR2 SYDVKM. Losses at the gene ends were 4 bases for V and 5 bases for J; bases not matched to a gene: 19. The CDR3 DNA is TGTGCCAGCAGTTCTACCTCCCGGGGAGCGGGAGGTTTAAGAGATACGCAGTATTTT. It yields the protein CASSSTSRGAGGLRDTQYF. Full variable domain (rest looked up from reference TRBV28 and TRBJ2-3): DVKVTQSSRYLVKRTGEKVFLECVQDMDHENMFWYRQDPGLGLRLIYFSYDVKMKEKGDIPEGYSVSREKKERFSLILESASTNQTSMYLCASSSTSRGAGGLRDTQYFGPGTRLTVL.

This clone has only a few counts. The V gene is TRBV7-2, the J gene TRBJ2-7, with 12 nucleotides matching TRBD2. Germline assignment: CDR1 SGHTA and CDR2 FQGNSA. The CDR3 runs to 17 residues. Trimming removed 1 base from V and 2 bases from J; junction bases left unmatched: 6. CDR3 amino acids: CASSLGVGLAGTYEQYF. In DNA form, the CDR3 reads TGTGCCAGCAGCTTAGGCGTAGGACTAGCGGGAACCTACGAGCAGTACTTC.

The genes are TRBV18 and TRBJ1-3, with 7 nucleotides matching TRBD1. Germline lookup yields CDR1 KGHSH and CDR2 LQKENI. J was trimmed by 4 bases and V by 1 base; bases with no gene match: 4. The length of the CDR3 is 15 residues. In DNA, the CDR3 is TGTGCCAGCTCACCACTACGGGACAGAGGAAACACCATATATTTT. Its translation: CASSPLRDRGNTIYF.

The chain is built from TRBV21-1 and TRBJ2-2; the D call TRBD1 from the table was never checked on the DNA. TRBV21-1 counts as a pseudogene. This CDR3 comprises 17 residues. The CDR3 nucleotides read TGTGCCAGCACCGAAGTAGACAGCCCCTTGGTTGGCGGGGAGCTGTTTTTT. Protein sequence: CASTEVDSPLVGGELFF.

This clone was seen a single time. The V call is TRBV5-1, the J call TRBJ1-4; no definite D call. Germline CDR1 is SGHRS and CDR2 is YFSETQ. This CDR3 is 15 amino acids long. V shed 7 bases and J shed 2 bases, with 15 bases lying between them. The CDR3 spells CASAVLGDTNEKLFF. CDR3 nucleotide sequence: TGCGCCAGCGCTGTCCTGGGTGATACTAATGAAAAACTGTTTTTT.

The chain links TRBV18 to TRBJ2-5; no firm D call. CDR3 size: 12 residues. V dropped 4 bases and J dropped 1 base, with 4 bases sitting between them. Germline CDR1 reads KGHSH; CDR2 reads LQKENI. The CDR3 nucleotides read TGTGCCAGCTCACTTTTCCAAGAGACCCAGTACTTC. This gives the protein CASSLFQETQYF.

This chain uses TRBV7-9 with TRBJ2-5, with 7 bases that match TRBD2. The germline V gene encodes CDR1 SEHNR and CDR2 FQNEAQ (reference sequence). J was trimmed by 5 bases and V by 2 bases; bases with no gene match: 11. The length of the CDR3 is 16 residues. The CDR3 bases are TGTGCCAGCAGCTTACTTAGACGCGGGAGCGGGGAGACCCAGTACTTC. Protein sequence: CASSLLRRGSGETQYF.

The CDR3 sequence: CASSRGTGPSVEQYF. The CDR3 coding sequence is TGCGCCAGCAGCCGAGGGACAGGTCCTTCGGTCGAGCAGTACTTC. The rearrangement links TRBV4-1 to TRBJ2-7; 8 positions match TRBD1. The CDR3 contains 15 residues. The trim removed 4 bases at V and 6 bases at J, leaving 11 bases unmatched. Germline V gene sequence: CDR1 MGHRA, CDR2 YSYEKL.

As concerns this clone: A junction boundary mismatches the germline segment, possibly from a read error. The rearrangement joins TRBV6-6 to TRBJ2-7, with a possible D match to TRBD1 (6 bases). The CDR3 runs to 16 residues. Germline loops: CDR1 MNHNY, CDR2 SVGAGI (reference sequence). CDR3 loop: CASSSPTGTSSCEQYF. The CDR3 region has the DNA TGTGCCAGCAGTTCTCCCACAGGGACGAGCTCCTGCGAGCAGTACTTC.

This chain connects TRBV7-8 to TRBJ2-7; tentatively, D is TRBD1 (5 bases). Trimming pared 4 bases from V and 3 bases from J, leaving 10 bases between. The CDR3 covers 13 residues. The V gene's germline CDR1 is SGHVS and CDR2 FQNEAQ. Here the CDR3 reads CASSSQDIYEQYF. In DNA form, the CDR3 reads TGTGCCAGCAGCTCCCAGGACATCTACGAGCAGTACTTC.

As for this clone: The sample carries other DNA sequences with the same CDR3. The DNA for the CDR3 is TGCGCCAGCAGCTTCGGACGGCTCCAAGAGACCCAGTACTTC. Its protein is CASSFGRLQETQYF. V is TRBV5-1 and J is TRBJ2-5; unclear D gene. Trimming took 2 bases from V and 1 from J, leaving 9 bases between them. The V gene's germline CDR1 is SGHRS and CDR2 YFSETQ. The CDR3 has 14 residues. Full variable domain (rest looked up from reference TRBV5-1 and TRBJ2-5): KAGVTQTPRYLIKTRGQQVTLSCSPISGHRSVSWYQQTPGQGLQFLFEYFSETQRNKGNFPGRFSGRQFSNSRSEMNVSTLELGDSALYLCASSFGRLQETQYFGPGTRLLVL.

CDR3 protein: CASSLGLAGSGETQYF. CDR3 bases: TGTGCCAGCAGCTTAGGGCTAGCGGGGTCCGGGGAGACCCAGTACTTC. This chain joins TRBV11-2 and TRBJ2-5; 9 bases fit TRBD2. V shed 1 base, J shed 5 bases, and the junction held 8 bases outside the gene matches. The CDR3 extends over 16 amino acids. CDR1 SGHAT and CDR2 FQNNGV come from the germline V gene. Looking up the rest from reference TRBV11-2 and TRBJ2-5 gives the full variable domain: EAGVAQSPRYKIIEKRQSVAFWCNPISGHATLYWYQQILGQGPKLLIQFQNNGVVDDSQLPKDRFSAERLKGVDSTLKIQPAKLEDSAVYLCASSLGLAGSGETQYFGPGTRLLVL.

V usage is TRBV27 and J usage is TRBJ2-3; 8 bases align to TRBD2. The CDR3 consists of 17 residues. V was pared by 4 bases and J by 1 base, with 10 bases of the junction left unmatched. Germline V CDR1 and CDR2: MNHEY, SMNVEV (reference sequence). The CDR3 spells CASSSERTSTRTDTQYF. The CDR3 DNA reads TGTGCCAGCAGTTCGGAACGGACTAGCACCCGCACAGATACGCAGTATTTT.